This T cell receptor beta chain is drawn from a study of CD8 T cells in Susac syndrome (dated by TCRdb to between 2018 and 2021). For the study in its entirety: The study used repertoire sequencing to test whether antigen drove CD8+ T cell activation and differentiation in Susac syndrome. CD8+ T cell repertoire clonality was compared between 11 to 12 healthy donors, some 14 Susac syndrome patients and 15 multiple sclerosis patients. Study-level results and caveats: The study acknowledged that relatively few individuals were included in the TCR sequencing and HLA analysis.

The germline V and J ends show losses of 5 bases and 4 bases respectively, and no gene match explains 9 bases of the junction. From cysteine to phenylalanine, the CDR3 is 15 amino acids long. The CDR3 DNA has 45 bases and is translated from base 1. The germline V gene (reference sequence) provides CDR1 MNHEY and CDR2 SMNVEV. Points on this clonotype: Its antigen remains unidentified. Qualities for individual bases were not recorded, and no much larger clone is one base off.

Peripheral blood CD8+ and CD4+ T cells from healthy donors, Susac syndrome patients and multiple sclerosis patients were profiled using high-throughput TCR beta sequencing. Multiple sclerosis controls were treatment-naive patients with stable or active relapsing-remitting disease fulfilling revised McDonald criteria. Bulk CD8+ and CD4+ T cells were purified by magnetic negative isolation, while CD8+ TEMRA cells were enriched using FACS. Blood was collected in EDTA tubes and processed within 24 hours, with PBMCs isolated through density gradient centrifugation. PBMCs intended for TCR sequencing were frozen in liquid nitrogen and were later thawed in a 37 degrees C water bath. The sorted or isolated CD4+, CD8+ and CD8+ TEMRA cells reached a purity of at least 90%. RNA was extracted using the RNeasy kit, and roughly 0.5 to 1 ug of the RNA was reverse transcribed with random hexamers. The immunoSEQ multiplex PCR assay, covering 54 Vbeta and 13 Jbeta segments, was used to amplify TCR beta CDR3 regions. Bias from PCR amplification was corrected by using a synthetic template baseline for primer optimization and for computational correction. Regarding the original processing steps: Reads were annotated to V, D and J genes according to IMGT and were analyzed with immunoSEQ Analyzer, with only productive sequences retained. To calculate clonality, Shannon entropy was normalized by log2 of the number of productive unique sequences and then subtracted from one. Public and private clones were assessed among the 100 most prevalent clones of each patient and control. Susac-specific clones were defined as absent from healthy and MS cohorts, 800 to 1,200 published viral clones and other ImmuneACCESS disease sequences. TCRdb redid the processing of the public reads, applying fastp at Q25 and MiXCR, and retained in-frame beta chains. Each entry is one CDR3 protein sequence, shown with its most common DNA and genes. TCRdb assigned the V and J calls; the authors' analysis was not used. The sample table records under 550,000 distinct CDR3 sequences; approximately 85% of these occur just once. Together, the top ten hold more than 0.09% of the sample.

This clonotype originated in a human donor with multiple sclerosis. This chain joins TRBV27 to TRBJ2-7, with TRBD2 matching 9 junction bases. The sequenced sample consisted of CD8+ T cells from PBMCs. The CDR3 in this case is CASSPRVAGEYEQYF. In nucleotides, the sequence is TGTGCCAGCAGTCCTCGGGTAGCGGGAGAGTACGAGCAGTACTTC.